Sequencing of this T cell receptor (beta chain) was carried out in a study of blood T cells in healthy people across ages. Germline CDR1 is LGHNA and CDR2 is YSLEER. CDR3 length equals 15 residues. In the case of this clonotype: The junction shows a germline mismatch at one end, possibly a read error.

A sample-barcoded 5' primer and a J-beta primer mix were used in a second PCR of about 7 to 11 cycles. Each CDR3 protein is one row after TCRdb ran MiXCR on the 5' RACE reads. The sample has approximately 670,000 distinct CDR3 sequences; around 38% are singletons. This receptor was obtained from a man at least 80 years old in good health. Sequenced sample: blood. The chain has TRBV4-3 and TRBJ1-2; D perhaps matches TRBD1 (5 bases). This CDR3 is CASSQEAWGNSGYTF. The DNA of the CDR3 is TGCGCCAGCAGCCAAGAGGCTTGGGGGAACTCTGGCTACACCTTC.